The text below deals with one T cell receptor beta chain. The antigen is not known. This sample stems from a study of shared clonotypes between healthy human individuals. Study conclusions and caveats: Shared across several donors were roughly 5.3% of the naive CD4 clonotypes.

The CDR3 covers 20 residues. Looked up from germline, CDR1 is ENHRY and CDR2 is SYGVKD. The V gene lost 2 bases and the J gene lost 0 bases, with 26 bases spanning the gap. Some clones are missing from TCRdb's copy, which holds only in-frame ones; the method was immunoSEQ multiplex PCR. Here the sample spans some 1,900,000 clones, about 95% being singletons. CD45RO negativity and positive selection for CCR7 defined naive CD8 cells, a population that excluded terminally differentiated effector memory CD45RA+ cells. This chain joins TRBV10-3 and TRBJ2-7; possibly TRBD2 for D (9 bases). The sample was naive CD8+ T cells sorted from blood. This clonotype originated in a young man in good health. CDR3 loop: CAISEADRAPTSGLSYEQYF. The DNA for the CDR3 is TGTGCCATCAGTGAGGCGGACAGGGCCCCGACTAGCGGCCTCTCCTACGAGCAGTACTTC.